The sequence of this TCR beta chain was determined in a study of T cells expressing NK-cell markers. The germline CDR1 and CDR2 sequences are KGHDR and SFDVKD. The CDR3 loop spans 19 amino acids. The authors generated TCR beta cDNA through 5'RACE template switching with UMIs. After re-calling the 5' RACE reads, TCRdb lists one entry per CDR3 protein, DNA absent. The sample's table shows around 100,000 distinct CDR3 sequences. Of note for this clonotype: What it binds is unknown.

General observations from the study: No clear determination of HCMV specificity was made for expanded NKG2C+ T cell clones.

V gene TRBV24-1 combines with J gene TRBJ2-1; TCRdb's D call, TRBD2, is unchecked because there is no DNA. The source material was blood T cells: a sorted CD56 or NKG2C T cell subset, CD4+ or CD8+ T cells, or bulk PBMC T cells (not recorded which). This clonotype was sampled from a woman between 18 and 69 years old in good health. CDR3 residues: CATSDSPQPWRGEDNEQFF.